This TCR beta chain was captured by sequencing in a study of cytomegalovirus exposure and HLA in healthy donors. Study conclusions and caveats: Reported results showed that the classifier diagnosed cytomegalovirus status with high specificity and sensitivity. Usually a TCR sequence was rare, but some public TCRs were found in many donors. Later examination showed HLA-associated TCR beta chains had greater clonal expansion than equally common others.

The PCR contained 60 Vbeta and 13 Jbeta primers. TCRdb's table, derived via immunoSEQ multiplex PCR, lists solely in-frame clones and lacks some. In total, the table holds around 130,000 clones. With respect to this clone: Its antigen is unidentified.

Deletions cut 4 bases from V and 3 bases from J, with 18 bases between. Germline assignment: CDR1 SEHNR and CDR2 FQNEAQ (reference sequence). The CDR3 totals 16 residues. The TCR comes from a woman aged 35 to 49 in good health and CMV-seronegative. The chain couples TRBV7-9 to TRBJ1-2; the D gene is possibly TRBD1 (6 bases). The sequenced material came from PBMCs. CDR3 DNA sequence: TGTGCCAGCAGCTGGAAACCGGGACAAGGGGACTATGGCTACACCTTC. Its translation: CASSWKPGQGDYGYTF.